Below are 14 T cell receptor beta chains sequenced from a single sample in a study of blood T cells in healthy people across ages. A second PCR of roughly 7 to 11 cycles used a sample-barcoded 5' primer and a J-beta primer mix. One entry per CDR3 protein results from TCRdb running MiXCR on the 5' RACE reads. Of around 1,000,000 distinct CDR3 sequences listed, about 25% are singletons. This sample was also put to use in a study of T cells of mothers and their children.

Sequencing was done on a sample of blood. These TCRs come from a girl under 10 years old in good health.

V and J are TRBV29-1 and TRBJ2-1; no clear D. Trimming pared 3 bases from V and 3 bases from J, leaving 9 bases between. CDR3 length: 13 residues. CDR1 and CDR2 from the germline V gene are SQVTM and ANQGSEA. As DNA, the CDR3 is TGCAGCGTTGAGCCGCCGAACTACAATGAGCAGTTCTTC. It is translated as CSVEPPNYNEQFF.

The rearrangement joins TRBV20-1 to TRBJ2-3; possible D gene TRBD2, 6 bases. The CDR3 has 14 residues. V was pared by 6 bases and J by 3 bases, with 16 bases between. CDR1 and CDR2 from the germline V gene are DFQATT and SNEGSKA (reference sequence). CDR3 protein: CSAPRLERTDTQYF. The CDR3 region has the DNA TGCAGTGCGCCCAGACTAGAAAGGACAGATACGCAGTATTTT.

V and J are TRBV28 and TRBJ2-7; D gene ambiguous. Trimming cost V 2 bases and J 1 base, with 12 bases left between them. Per germline, CDR1 MDHEN and CDR2 SYDVKM. The CDR3 totals 15 residues. CDR3 nucleotide sequence: TGTGCCAGCAGTTTAGGCCTTGGTCCTTCCTACGAGCAGTACTTC. Amino acids: CASSLGLGPSYEQYF.

The J gene is TRBJ2-5, the V gene TRBV20-1, with D possibly being TRBD1 (5 bases). The J call may be in error: the DNA end matches TRBJ2-7 better. This CDR3 is built from 11 residues. Germline CDR1 DFQATT, CDR2 SNEGSKA (reference sequence). In nucleotides, the CDR3 is TGCAGTGGGGGCTTCTCCTACGAGCAGTACTTC. Its protein is CSGGFSYEQYF.

V and J are TRBV4-1 and TRBJ2-3; possibly TRBD1 or TRBD2 for D (5 bases each). The CDR3 is 15 residues long. With 3 bases removed from V and 6 bases from J, the gap between germline ends came to 16 bases. The germline V gene encodes CDR1 MGHRA and CDR2 YSYEKL. This CDR3 is CASSQGTTLPDTQYF. DNA for the CDR3: TGCGCCAGCAGCCAGGGGACCACCCTTCCCGATACGCAGTATTTT.

The chain joins TRBV4-1 to TRBJ1-4; TRBD1 might be the D (6 bases). V was trimmed by 0 bases and J by 8 bases, leaving 16 bases between them. Germline CDR1 MGHRA, CDR2 YSYEKL. The CDR3 contains 16 residues. The CDR3 sequence: CASSQEGVGAGEKLFF. DNA for the CDR3: TGCGCCAGCAGCCAAGAAGGGGTGGGGGCCGGAGAAAAACTGTTTTTT.

V gene TRBV28 combines with J gene TRBJ2-5; D is unresolved. The CDR3 extends over 10 amino acids. The V end lost 8 bases, the J end lost 5 bases, and 6 bases lay between the germline ends. Germline V CDR1 and CDR2: MDHEN, SYDVKM. CDR3 region: CASAAETQYF. The CDR3 DNA reads as TGTGCCAGCGCCGCGGAGACCCAGTACTTC.

The genes are TRBV6-2 or TRBV6-3 and TRBJ2-1; weak D call: TRBD1 (5 bases). CDR1 MNHEY and CDR2 SVGEGT come from the germline V gene. The CDR3 spans 15 residues. The ends were cut back, 6 bases at V and 8 bases at J, with 20 bases in the middle. CDR3 in DNA: TGTGCCAGCAGAATCAGGGTGTATAGTATCGATGAGCAGTTCTTC. Protein sequence: CASRIRVYSIDEQFF.

V is TRBV5-1 and J is TRBJ2-5, with 7 bases that match TRBD1. The CDR3 totals 14 residues. Germline V gene lookup returns CDR1 SGHRS and CDR2 YFSETQ. V lost 5 bases and J lost 3; bases outside the gene matches: 7. The CDR3 DNA sequence: TGCGCCAGCAGACACAGTGACAGGGAAGAGACCCAGTACTTC. This encodes CASRHSDREETQYF.

In this sample, this clonotype turned up a few times. The rearrangement joins TRBV4-1 to TRBJ1-1; 8 nucleotides agree with TRBD1. Germline lookup yields CDR1 MGHRA and CDR2 YSYEKL. The ends lost 6 bases at V and 3 bases at J; junction bases unmatched: 15. The CDR3 spans 17 residues. CDR3 region: CASRAGGQGSGHTEAFF. The CDR3 DNA reads TGCGCCAGCAGAGCAGGTGGACAGGGCAGTGGTCACACTGAAGCTTTCTTT.

This clonotype was picked up many times. The chain carries TRBV6-4 and TRBJ1-2, with D maybe TRBD1 (5 bases). This CDR3 has 13 residues. V lost 3 bases, J lost 7 bases, and 12 bases lay in between. Germline assignment: CDR1 MRHNA and CDR2 SNTAGT. CDR3 sequence: CASSEEGRGGYTF. CDR3 in DNA: TGTGCCAGCAGTGAGGAGGGGCGAGGTGGCTACACCTTC.

This clonotype was observed a handful of times. The rearrangement joins TRBV7-2 to TRBJ2-1, with TRBD2 identical over 10 bases. CDR1 is SGHTA, CDR2 FQGNSA, per germline. Trimming removed 2 bases from V and 8 bases from J; junction bases left unmatched: 12. The CDR3 loop spans 17 amino acids. CDR3 protein: CASSLWNLWLAGDEQFF. The CDR3 bases are TGTGCCAGCAGCTTATGGAACCTTTGGCTAGCGGGGGATGAGCAGTTCTTC. Looking up the rest from reference TRBV7-2 and TRBJ2-1 gives the full variable domain: GAGVSQSPSNKVTEKGKDVELRCDPISGHTALYWYRQSLGQGLEFLIYFQGNSAPDKSGLPSDRFSAERTGGSVSTLTIQRTQQEDSAVYLCASSLWNLWLAGDEQFFGPGTRLTVL.

This chain joins TRBV7-8 and TRBJ1-5, with 7 bases fitting TRBD1. The junction had 12 bases not matched to a gene; V was cut back by 4 bases and J by 9 bases. CDR1 is SGHVS, CDR2 FQNEAQ, per germline. The CDR3 loop spans 15 amino acids. DNA of the CDR3: TGTGCCAGCAGCTCGGCAAGGGGGCCGTATCGGCCCCAGCATTTT. Translation: CASSSARGPYRPQHF.

CDR3 region: CASSLAIYRIGGGETQYF. CDR3 sequence (DNA): TGTGCCAGCAGCTTAGCCATATACCGAATCGGCGGAGGGGAGACCCAGTACTTC. The chain links TRBV7-8 to TRBJ2-5; possible D gene TRBD2, 6 bases. The V end lost 0 bases, the J end lost 5 bases, and 22 bases lay between the germline ends. CDR3 length equals 18 residues. Germline values: CDR1 SGHVS, CDR2 FQNEAQ. The full variable domain, in which reference TRBV7-8 and TRBJ2-5 provide the parts outside the CDR3, is GAGVSQSPRYKVAKRGQDVALRCDPISGHVSLFWYQQALGQGPEFLTYFQNEAQLDKSGLPSDRFFAERPEGSVSTLKIQRTQQEDSAVYLCASSLAIYRIGGGETQYFGPGTRLLVL.